This T cell receptor (beta chain) was documented in a study of early T cells in non-severe SARS-CoV-2 infection. In the study overall: Sequencing input comprised bulk RNA from unsorted whole blood; chain pairing was not available.

V gave up 3 bases and J gave up 1 base, with 12 bases separating them. The CDR3 length is 15 residues. From germline, CDR1 is SGHTA and CDR2 FQGNSA. The study, taken as a whole, reports: In VDJdb matching, anti-spike CD8 responses were favored while private and CD4 specificities went missing.

This clonotype has ten or more counts. Its antigen is not known. Unique molecular identifiers were affixed to single, distinct cDNA molecules. MiXCR was run by TCRdb on the 5' RACE reads, yielding one entry per CDR3 protein. This sample has some 80,000 distinct CDR3 sequences; roughly an eighth occur once, and the top ten carry more than 1.2%. V and J are TRBV7-2 and TRBJ1-1, with TRBD1 as a possible D gene (6 bases). This receptor was obtained from an adult who was a healthcare worker with PCR-confirmed SARS-CoV-2 infection or an uninfected control (not recorded which). Material: whole blood. The chain's CDR3 is CASSLGGLKNTEAFF. The CDR3 region has the DNA TGTGCCAGCAGCTTGGGGGGGCTCAAGAACACTGAAGCTTTCTTT.